Listed below are T cell receptor beta chains from one sample, sequenced in a study of cytomegalovirus exposure and HLA in healthy donors. Using immunoSEQ multiplex PCR, the repertoire was profiled, and TCRdb retains in-frame clones only, with some absent. The repertoire holds more than 100,000 clones, 55% to 65% seen once, with approximately 9.1% in the top ten. What was sequenced was PBMCs. These receptors were taken from a middle-aged man in good health and CMV-seropositive. Each CDR3 is given with its conserved first and last residue. A D gene is named only where the DNA matches it firmly. Not all rows give a size; the values are once, few, many and, for expanded clones, a class.

j_call: TRBJ2-2
d_call: TRBD1
clone_size: -
v_call: TRBV7-3
cdr3_nt: TGTGCCAGCCGGCCGGGACAGGGACGAGGCACCGGGGAGCTGTTTTTT
cdr3_aa: CASRPGQGRGTGELFF

j_call: TRBJ1-1
d_call: -
clone_size: few
v_call: TRBV18
cdr3_nt: TGTGCCAGCTCACCACCGGCAGGGGCCCCGAACACTGAAGCTTTCTTT
cdr3_aa: CASSPPAGAPNTEAFF

j_call: TRBJ2-7
d_call: -
clone_size: -
v_call: TRBV30
cdr3_nt: TGTGCCTGGAGCTATCCGGGGATCCACGAGCAGTACTTC
cdr3_aa: CAWSYPGIHEQYF

j_call: TRBJ2-3
d_call: -
clone_size: -
v_call: TRBV7-3
cdr3_nt: TGTGCCAGCAGCTTAGTCGGGGGGCCCACAGATACGCAGTATTTT
cdr3_aa: CASSLVGGPTDTQYF

j_call: TRBJ2-3
d_call: -
clone_size: few
v_call: TRBV9
cdr3_nt: TGTGCCAGCAGCGATGGGGACACTGTTAATACGCAGTATTTT
cdr3_aa: CASSDGDTVNTQYF

j_call: TRBJ1-3
d_call: TRBD1
clone_size: -
v_call: TRBV6-5
cdr3_nt: TGTGCCAGCAGCAGGACAGGGGACTCTGGAAACACCATATATTTT
cdr3_aa: CASSRTGDSGNTIYF

j_call: TRBJ2-7
d_call: TRBD1
clone_size: -
v_call: TRBV11-2
cdr3_nt: TGTGCCAGCAGCCCGGGGACAGGGGGTAGCTACGAGCAGTACTTC
cdr3_aa: CASSPGTGGSYEQYF

j_call: TRBJ2-6
d_call: TRBD1
clone_size: -
v_call: TRBV5-1
cdr3_nt: TGCGCCAGCACTGGACAGGGGGCCTCTGGGGCCAACGTCCTGACTTTC
cdr3_aa: CASTGQGASGANVLTF

j_call: TRBJ1-1
d_call: TRBD1
clone_size: -
v_call: TRBV27
cdr3_nt: TGTGCCAGCAGTTTACGACAGGGGATCACTGAAGCTTTCTTT
cdr3_aa: CASSLRQGITEAFF

j_call: TRBJ1-6
d_call: -
clone_size: -
v_call: TRBV28
cdr3_nt: TGTGCCAGCAGTTTCCCAGGGCTCCCTTCACCCCTCCACTTT
cdr3_aa: CASSFPGLPSPLHF

j_call: TRBJ2-2
d_call: TRBD1
clone_size: -
v_call: TRBV2
cdr3_nt: TGTGCCAGCAGTGAAAGGGGGCTAGGCACCGGGGAGCTGTTTTTT
cdr3_aa: CASSERGLGTGELFF

j_call: TRBJ1-4
d_call: -
clone_size: -
v_call: TRBV4-1
cdr3_nt: TGCGCCAGCAGCCACCTAACAGGGAGTGAAAAACTGTTTTTT
cdr3_aa: CASSHLTGSEKLFF

j_call: TRBJ1-5
d_call: TRBD1
clone_size: -
v_call: TRBV18
cdr3_nt: TGTGCCAGCTCACCCTCAGGGGGATATCAGCCCCAGCATTTT
cdr3_aa: CASSPSGGYQPQHF

j_call: TRBJ1-6
d_call: TRBD1
clone_size: -
v_call: TRBV2
cdr3_nt: TGTGCCAGCAGTGAAATCCAGGGGGCCAATTCACCCCTCCACTTT
cdr3_aa: CASSEIQGANSPLHF

j_call: TRBJ2-7
d_call: TRBD2
clone_size: -
v_call: TRBV7-8
cdr3_nt: TGTGCCAGCAGGCCGGGGGAGCGGGGAACATACGAGCAGTACTTC
cdr3_aa: CASRPGERGTYEQYF

j_call: TRBJ1-1
d_call: -
clone_size: -
v_call: TRBV7-2
cdr3_nt: TGTGCCAGCAGCCGTCAGGCGAACACTGAAGCTTTCTTT
cdr3_aa: CASSRQANTEAFF

j_call: TRBJ1-3
d_call: -
clone_size: -
v_call: TRBV5-4
cdr3_nt: TGTGCCAGCAGTTTAACTAGCGAAACTGGAAACACCATATATTTT
cdr3_aa: CASSLTSETGNTIYF

j_call: TRBJ1-1
d_call: -
clone_size: few
v_call: TRBV5-6
cdr3_nt: TGTGCCAGCAGCTTGTCGGTGATCATGAACACTGAAGCTTTCTTT
cdr3_aa: CASSLSVIMNTEAFF